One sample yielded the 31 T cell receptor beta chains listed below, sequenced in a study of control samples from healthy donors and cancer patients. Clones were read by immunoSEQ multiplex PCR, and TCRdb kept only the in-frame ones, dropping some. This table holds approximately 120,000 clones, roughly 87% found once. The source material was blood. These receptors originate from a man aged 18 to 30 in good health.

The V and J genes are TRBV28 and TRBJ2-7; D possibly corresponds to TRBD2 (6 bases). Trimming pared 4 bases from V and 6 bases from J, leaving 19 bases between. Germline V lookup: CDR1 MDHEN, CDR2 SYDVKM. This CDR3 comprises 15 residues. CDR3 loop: CASSSSTGSRGEQYF. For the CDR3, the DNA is TGTGCCAGCAGTTCCAGCACCGGGTCGCGGGGCGAGCAGTACTTC.

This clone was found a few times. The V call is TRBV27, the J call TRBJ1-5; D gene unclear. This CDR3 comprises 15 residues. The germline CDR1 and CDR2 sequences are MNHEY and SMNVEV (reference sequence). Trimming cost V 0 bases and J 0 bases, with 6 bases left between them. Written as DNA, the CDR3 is TGTGCCAGCAGTTTATCCAGGATTAGCAATCAGCCCCAGCATTTT. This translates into CASSLSRISNQPQHF.

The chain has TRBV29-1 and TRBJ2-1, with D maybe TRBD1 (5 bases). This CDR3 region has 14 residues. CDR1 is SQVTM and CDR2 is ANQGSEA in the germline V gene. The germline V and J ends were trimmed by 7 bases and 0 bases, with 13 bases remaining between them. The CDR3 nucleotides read TGCAGCGCCAATGACAGAAACTCCTACAATGAGCAGTTCTTC. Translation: CSANDRNSYNEQFF.

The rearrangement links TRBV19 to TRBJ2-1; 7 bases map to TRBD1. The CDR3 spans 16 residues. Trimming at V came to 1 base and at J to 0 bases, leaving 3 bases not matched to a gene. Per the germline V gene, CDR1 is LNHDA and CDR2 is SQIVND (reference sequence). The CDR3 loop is CASSIARDSSYNEQFF. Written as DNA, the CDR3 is TGTGCCAGTAGTATAGCTAGGGACAGCTCCTACAATGAGCAGTTCTTC.

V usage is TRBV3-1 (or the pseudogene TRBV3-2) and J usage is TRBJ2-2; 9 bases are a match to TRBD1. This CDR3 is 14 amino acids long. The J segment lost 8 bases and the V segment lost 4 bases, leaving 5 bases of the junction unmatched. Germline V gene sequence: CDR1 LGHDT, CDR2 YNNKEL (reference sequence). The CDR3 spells CASSPGTGSGELFF. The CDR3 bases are TGTGCCAGCAGCCCGGGGACAGGGAGTGGGGAGCTGTTTTTT.

The CDR3 here is CASSIALAGGSYNEQFF. The CDR3 DNA follows: TGTGCCAGTAGTATAGCCCTAGCGGGAGGTTCCTACAATGAGCAGTTCTTC. The genes are TRBV19 and TRBJ2-1; 11 bases fit TRBD2. Germline V CDR1 and CDR2: LNHDA, SQIVND (reference sequence). Losses at the gene ends were 1 base for V and 1 base for J; bases not matched to a gene: 3. CDR3 length: 17 amino acids.

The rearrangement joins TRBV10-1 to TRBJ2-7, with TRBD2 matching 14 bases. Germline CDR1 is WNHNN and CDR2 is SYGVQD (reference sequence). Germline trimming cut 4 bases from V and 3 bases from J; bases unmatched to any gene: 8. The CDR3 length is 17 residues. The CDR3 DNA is TGCGCCAGCAGTGTGCGGACTAGCGGGAGGTGTGGCTACGAGCAGTACTTC. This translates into CASSVRTSGRCGYEQYF.

For the CDR3, the DNA is TGTGCCAGCCCCGGGACAGGGGGTAAAGTTTATGGCTACACCTTC. Translating it yields CASPGTGGKVYGYTF. The chain is built from TRBV21-1 and TRBJ1-2; the D call of TRBD1 is as the table states it, not checked on the DNA. TRBV21-1 is classified as a pseudogene. The CDR3 has 15 amino acids.

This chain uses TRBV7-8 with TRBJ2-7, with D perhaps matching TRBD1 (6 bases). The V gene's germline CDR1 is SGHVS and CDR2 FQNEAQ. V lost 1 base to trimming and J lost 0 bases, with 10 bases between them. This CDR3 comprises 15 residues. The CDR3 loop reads CASSLVQGSSYEQYF. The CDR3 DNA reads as TGTGCCAGCAGCTTAGTCCAGGGGAGCTCCTACGAGCAGTACTTC.

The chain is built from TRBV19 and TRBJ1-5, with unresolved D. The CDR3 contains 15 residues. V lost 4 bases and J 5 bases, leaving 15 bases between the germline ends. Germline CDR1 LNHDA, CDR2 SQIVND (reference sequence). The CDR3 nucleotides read TGTGCCAGTAGTACGTCGGAGGGTTGGTATCAGCCCCAGCATTTT. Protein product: CASSTSEGWYQPQHF.

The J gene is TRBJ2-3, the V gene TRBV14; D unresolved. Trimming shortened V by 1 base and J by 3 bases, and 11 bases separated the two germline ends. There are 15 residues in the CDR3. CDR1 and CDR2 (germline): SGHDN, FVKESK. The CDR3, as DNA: TGTGCCAGCAGCCAAGTCCCGCTAGGGACAGATACGCAGTATTTT. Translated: CASSQVPLGTDTQYF.

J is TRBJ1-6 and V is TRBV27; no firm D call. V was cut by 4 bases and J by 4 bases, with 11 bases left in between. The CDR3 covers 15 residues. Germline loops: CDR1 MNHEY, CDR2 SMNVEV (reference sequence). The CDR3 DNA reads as TGTGCCAGCAGTTCCGGACTGAGATATAATTCACCCCTCCACTTT. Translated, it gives CASSSGLRYNSPLHF.

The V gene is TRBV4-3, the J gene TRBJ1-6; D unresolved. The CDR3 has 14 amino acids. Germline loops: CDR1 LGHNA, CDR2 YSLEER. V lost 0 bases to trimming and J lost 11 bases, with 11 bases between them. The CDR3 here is CASSQDSIPAPLHF. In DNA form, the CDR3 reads TGCGCCAGCAGCCAAGATTCTATTCCGGCACCCCTCCACTTT.

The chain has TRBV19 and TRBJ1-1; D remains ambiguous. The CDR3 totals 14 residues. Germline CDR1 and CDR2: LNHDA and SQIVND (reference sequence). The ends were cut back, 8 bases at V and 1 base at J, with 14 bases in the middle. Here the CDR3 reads CASGVKRANTEAFF. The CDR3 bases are TGTGCCAGTGGGGTGAAGCGAGCGAACACTGAAGCTTTCTTT.

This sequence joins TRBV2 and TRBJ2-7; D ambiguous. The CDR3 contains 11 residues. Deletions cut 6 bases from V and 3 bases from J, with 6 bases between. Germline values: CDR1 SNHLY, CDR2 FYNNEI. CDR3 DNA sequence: TGTGCCAGCAGGGACCTCTACGAGCAGTACTTC. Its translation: CASRDLYEQYF.

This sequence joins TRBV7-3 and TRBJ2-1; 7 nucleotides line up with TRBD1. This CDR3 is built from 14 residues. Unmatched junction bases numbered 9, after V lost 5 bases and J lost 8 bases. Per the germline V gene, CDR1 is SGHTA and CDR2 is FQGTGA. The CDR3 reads CASSPRQGEDEQFF. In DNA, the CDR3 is TGTGCCAGCAGCCCACGTCAGGGGGAAGATGAGCAGTTCTTC.

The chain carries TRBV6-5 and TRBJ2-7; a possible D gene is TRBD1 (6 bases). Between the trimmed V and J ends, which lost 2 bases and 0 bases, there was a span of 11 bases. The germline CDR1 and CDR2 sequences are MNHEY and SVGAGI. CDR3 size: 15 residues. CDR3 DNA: TGTGCCAGCAGTTACAGGGACACGAGCTCCTACGAGCAGTACTTC. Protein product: CASSYRDTSSYEQYF.

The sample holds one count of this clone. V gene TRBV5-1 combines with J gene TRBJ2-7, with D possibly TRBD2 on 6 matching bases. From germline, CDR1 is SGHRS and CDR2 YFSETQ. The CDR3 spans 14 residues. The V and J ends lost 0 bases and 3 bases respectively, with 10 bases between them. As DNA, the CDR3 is TGCGCCAGCAGCTTGGAAGTCGGGAGCTACGAGCAGTACTTC. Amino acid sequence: CASSLEVGSYEQYF.

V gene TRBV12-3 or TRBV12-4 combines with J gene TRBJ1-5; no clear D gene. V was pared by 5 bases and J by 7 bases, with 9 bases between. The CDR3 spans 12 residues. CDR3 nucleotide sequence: TGTGCCAGCAGTATCCGAGTACAGCCCCAGCATTTT. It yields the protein CASSIRVQPQHF.

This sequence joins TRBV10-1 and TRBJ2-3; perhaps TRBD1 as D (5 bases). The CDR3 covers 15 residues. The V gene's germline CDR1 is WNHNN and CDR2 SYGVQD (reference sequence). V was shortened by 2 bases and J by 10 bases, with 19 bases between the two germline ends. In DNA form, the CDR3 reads TGCGCCAGCAGTGAGGGGGCAGGTCGGGCCTCGGCGCAGTATTTT. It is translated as CASSEGAGRASAQYF.

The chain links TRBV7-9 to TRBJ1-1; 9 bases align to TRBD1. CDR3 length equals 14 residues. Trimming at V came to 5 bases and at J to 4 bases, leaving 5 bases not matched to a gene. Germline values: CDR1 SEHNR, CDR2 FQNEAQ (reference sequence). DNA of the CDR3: TGTGCCAGCAGCATCCTACAGGGGGCCACTGAAGCTTTCTTT. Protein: CASSILQGATEAFF.

The CDR3 sequence is CASSSRGFNLLNQPQHF. For the CDR3, the DNA is TGTGCCAGCAGTTCCAGGGGTTTTAATCTCTTAAATCAGCCCCAGCATTTT. The chain carries TRBV27 and TRBJ1-5; D possibly corresponds to TRBD1 (6 bases). This CDR3 is 17 amino acids long. V lost 4 bases to trimming and J lost 4 bases, with 20 bases between them. Germline-derived CDR1 and CDR2 are MNHEY and SMNVEV (reference sequence).

The CDR3 is CASSLVLSGANVLTF. The CDR3 DNA reads as TGTGCCAGCAGCTTAGTACTCTCTGGGGCCAACGTCCTGACTTTC. The V call is TRBV7-9, the J call TRBJ2-6, with D unresolved. Germline loops: CDR1 SEHNR, CDR2 FQNEAQ (reference sequence). CDR3 size: 15 residues. Trimming left V 1 base short and J 0 bases short, with 4 bases between.

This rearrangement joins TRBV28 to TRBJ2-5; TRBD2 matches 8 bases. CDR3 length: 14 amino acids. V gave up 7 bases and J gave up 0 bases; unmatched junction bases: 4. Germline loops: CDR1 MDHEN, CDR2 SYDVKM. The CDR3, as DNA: TGTGCCAGCAAGTCGGGAGGGTACCAAGAGACCCAGTACTTC. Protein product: CASKSGGYQETQYF.

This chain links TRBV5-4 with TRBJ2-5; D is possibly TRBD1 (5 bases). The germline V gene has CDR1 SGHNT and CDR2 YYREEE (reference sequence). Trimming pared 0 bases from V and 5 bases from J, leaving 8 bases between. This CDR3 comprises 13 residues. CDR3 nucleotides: TGTGCCAGCAGCTTGGGGCAGGGTGAGACCCAGTACTTC. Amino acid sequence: CASSLGQGETQYF.

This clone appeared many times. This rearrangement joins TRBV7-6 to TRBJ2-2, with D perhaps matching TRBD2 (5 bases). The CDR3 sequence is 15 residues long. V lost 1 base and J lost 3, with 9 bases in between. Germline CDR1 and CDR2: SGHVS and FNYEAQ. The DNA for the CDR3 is TGTGCCAGCAGCTTAGGGACTTCATACACCGGGGAGCTGTTTTTT. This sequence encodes CASSLGTSYTGELFF.

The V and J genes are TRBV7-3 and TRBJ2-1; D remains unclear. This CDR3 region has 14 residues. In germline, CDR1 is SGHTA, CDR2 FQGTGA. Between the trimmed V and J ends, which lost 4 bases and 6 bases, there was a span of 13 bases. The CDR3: CASSSRNVGNEQFF. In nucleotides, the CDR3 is TGTGCCAGCAGCTCACGGAACGTGGGCAATGAGCAGTTCTTC.

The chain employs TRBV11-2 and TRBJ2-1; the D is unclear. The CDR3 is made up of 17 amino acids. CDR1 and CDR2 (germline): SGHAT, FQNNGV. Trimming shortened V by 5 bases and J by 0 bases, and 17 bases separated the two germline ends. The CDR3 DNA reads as TGTGCCAGCAGCCTCACCCCTAGAACGGTCTCCTACAATGAGCAGTTCTTC. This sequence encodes CASSLTPRTVSYNEQFF.

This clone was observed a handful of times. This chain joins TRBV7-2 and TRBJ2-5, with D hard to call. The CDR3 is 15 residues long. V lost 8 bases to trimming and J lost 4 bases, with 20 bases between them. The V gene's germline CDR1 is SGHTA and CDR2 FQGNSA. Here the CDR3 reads CASHSPHGSRETQYF. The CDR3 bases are TGTGCCAGCCACTCCCCCCACGGGTCAAGAGAGACCCAGTACTTC.

The CDR3 DNA follows: TGCGCCAGCAGCTTGGATGGGCAGCCGCAAGCTTTCTTT. Protein: CASSLDGQPQAFF. The rearrangement links TRBV5-1 to TRBJ1-1; D gene ambiguous. The CDR3 has 13 amino acids. V was trimmed by 0 bases and J by 9 bases, leaving 12 bases between them. The germline gives CDR1 SGHRS, CDR2 YFSETQ.

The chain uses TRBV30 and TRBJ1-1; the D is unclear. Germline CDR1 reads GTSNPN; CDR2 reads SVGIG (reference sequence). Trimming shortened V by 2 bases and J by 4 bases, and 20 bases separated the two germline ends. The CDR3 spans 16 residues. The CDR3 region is CAWSPPSLIRRTEAFF. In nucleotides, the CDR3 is TGTGCCTGGAGTCCCCCTAGCCTGATACGACGCACTGAAGCTTTCTTT.